These T cell receptor beta chains were read from a single sample in a study of OX40 agonist ivuxolimab in advanced cancers. Here immunoSEQ multiplex PCR was the method, and the copy in TCRdb shows in-frame clones only, minus some. This repertoire shows under 20,000 clones, about 87% found once; its top ten account for under 35%. Sequenced material: CD4+ or CD8+ T cells sorted from blood, taken in a trial of the OX40 agonist ivuxolimab. These receptors all come from an adult with an advanced solid tumor such as melanoma, head and neck, liver or kidney cancer. Each CDR3 is given with its conserved first and last residue. The D gene is left open where the match is weak. A clone size is listed for some rows: how often the clone was seen (once, few, many), or a class if it is expanded.

NA,TRBJ2-3,TRBD2,TRBV12-5,CASGGGTSGKIDTQYF,TGTGCTAGTGGAGGTGGGACTAGCGGGAAAATAGATACGCAGTATTTT
NA,TRBJ2-1,NA,TRBV28,CASSFPGRYNEQFF,TGTGCCAGCAGTTTCCCGGGAAGGTACAATGAGCAGTTCTTC
NA,TRBJ2-4,NA,TRBV5-3,CARCHREAKNIQYF,TGTGCCAGATGCCACCGTGAAGCCAAAAACATTCAGTACTTC
NA,TRBJ1-1,TRBD1,TRBV18,CASSPKTGVDTEAFF,TGTGCCAGCTCACCTAAGACAGGGGTAGACACTGAAGCTTTCTTT
NA,TRBJ2-1,TRBD2,TRBV5-1,CASSAQTLAGAYNEQFF,TGCGCCAGCAGCGCACAAACCCTAGCGGGGGCCTACAATGAGCAGTTCTTC
NA,TRBJ1-2,NA,TRBV7-9,CASSLGGFGYTF,TGTGCCAGCAGCTTAGGGGGGTTTGGCTACACCTTC
once,TRBJ2-1,TRBD1,TRBV5-1,CASSSGTGVGSEQFF,TGCGCCAGCAGCTCCGGGACAGGGGTGGGGAGTGAGCAGTTCTTC
NA,TRBJ1-2,NA,TRBV5-8,CASSQGPPGHGYTF,TGTGCCAGCAGTCAAGGGCCCCCAGGGCATGGCTACACCTTC
NA,TRBJ2-7,TRBD1,TRBV28,CASSPGQESSYEQYF,TGTGCCAGCAGTCCGGGACAGGAGAGCTCCTACGAGCAGTACTTC
NA,TRBJ2-1,TRBD1,TRBV9,CASSPWTGYNEQFF,TGTGCCAGCAGCCCATGGACAGGCTACAATGAGCAGTTCTTC
NA,TRBJ1-2,TRBD1,TRBV10-3,CAISESGTGGNGYTF,TGTGCCATCAGTGAGTCCGGGACAGGGGGGAATGGCTACACCTTC
NA,TRBJ2-2,TRBD1,TRBV9,CASSVDPGGWGTGELFF,TGTGCCAGCAGCGTAGATCCAGGGGGTTGGGGCACCGGGGAGCTGTTTTTT
NA,TRBJ2-1,TRBD2,TRBV9,CASSVGTSGTYNEQFF,TGTGCCAGCAGCGTAGGGACTAGCGGGACTTACAATGAGCAGTTCTTC
NA,TRBJ2-3,TRBD2,TRBV7-8,CASSLAGRWNTDTQYF,TGTGCCAGCTCGCTAGCGGGAAGGTGGAACACAGATACGCAGTATTTT
NA,TRBJ1-5,NA,TRBV27,CASSPLGTSYSNQPQHF,TGTGCCAGCAGTCCTCTGGGGACATCGTATAGCAATCAGCCCCAGCATTTT